The present entry profiles one TCR beta chain with its context. The antigen remains undetermined. The data belong to a study of T cells in Graves' hyperthyroidism and ophthalmopathy. Overall study findings and caveats: Most thyroid-expanded clonotypes above 0.001 were also found in blood.

Germline-derived CDR1 and CDR2 are SGHTA and FQGNSA. V dropped 4 bases and J dropped 0 bases, with 16 bases sitting between them. The CDR3 loop spans 16 amino acids. Amplification of TCR beta CDR3 regions used RNA as the template. HTBI primers were employed in a first-round RT-PCR of the TCR CDR3. Using its own MiXCR run on the multiplex PCR reads, TCRdb lists one record per CDR3 protein. The sample has more than 550,000 distinct CDR3 sequences; 45% are singletons. The gene calls are TRBV7-2 and TRBJ2-7, with D perhaps matching TRBD2 (7 bases). The TCR was taken from an adult man with Graves' disease, either hyperthyroidism or ophthalmopathy (not recorded which). The sample was peripheral blood or thyroid tissue (not recorded which). The CDR3 region has the DNA TGTGCCAGCAGCTCTAGGGGGGGGCCGTACTCCTACGAGCAGTACTTC. This translates into CASSSRGGPYSYEQYF.